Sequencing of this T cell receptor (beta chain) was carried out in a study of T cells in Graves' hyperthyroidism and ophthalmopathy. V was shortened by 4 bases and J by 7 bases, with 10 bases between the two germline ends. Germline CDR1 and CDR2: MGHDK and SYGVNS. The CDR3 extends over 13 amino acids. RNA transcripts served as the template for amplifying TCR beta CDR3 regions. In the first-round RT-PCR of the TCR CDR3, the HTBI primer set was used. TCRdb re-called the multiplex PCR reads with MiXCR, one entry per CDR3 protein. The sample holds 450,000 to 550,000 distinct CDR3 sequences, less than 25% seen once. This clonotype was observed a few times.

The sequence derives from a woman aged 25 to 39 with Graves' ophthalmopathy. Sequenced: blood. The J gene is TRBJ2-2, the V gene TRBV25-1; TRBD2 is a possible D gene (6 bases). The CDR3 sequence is CASSASGVGELFF. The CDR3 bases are TGTGCCAGCAGTGCATCGGGGGTCGGGGAGCTGTTTTTT.